The 7 T cell receptor beta chains given below trace back to one sample, sequenced in a study of cytomegalovirus exposure and HLA in healthy donors. Clones were sequenced by immunoSEQ multiplex PCR, and TCRdb holds only the in-frame ones, with some missing. The sample yields about 110,000 clones, roughly 84% seen once. Sequencing was performed on PBMCs. The receptors here all came from a woman aged 18-29 years in good health and CMV-seronegative.

The DNA of the CDR3 is TGTGCCAGCAGTGAACCCTCCTCGCGTTTGTATTTT. Residues: CASSEPSSRLYF. V is TRBV25-1 and J is TRBJ2-3, with D unresolved. The length of the CDR3 is 12 residues. The germline V gene encodes CDR1 MGHDK and CDR2 SYGVNS. Trimming took 2 bases from V and 14 from J, leaving 14 bases between them.

The chain combines TRBV6-1 with TRBJ2-5, with 8 bases matching TRBD2. The ends lost 2 bases at V and 4 bases at J; junction bases unmatched: 15. The CDR3 covers 18 residues. Germline CDR1 is MNHNS and CDR2 is SASEGT. CDR3 bases: TGTGCCAGCAGTGAAACCCGAGGGGCCGGACTAGCAGGAGAGACCCAGTACTTC. Protein product: CASSETRGAGLAGETQYF.

The J gene is TRBJ2-7, the V gene TRBV5-1; 9 bases line up with TRBD2. Unmatched junction bases numbered 5, after V lost 4 bases and J lost 3 bases. The CDR3 totals 14 residues. The germline gives CDR1 SGHRS, CDR2 YFSETQ. The CDR3 region is CASSLSGGSYEQYF. Here the CDR3 DNA reads TGCGCCAGCAGCCTTAGCGGGGGTAGCTACGAGCAGTACTTC.

The V gene is TRBV9, the J gene TRBJ1-1; D may be TRBD1 (5 bases). The V gene lost 3 bases and the J gene lost 2 bases, with 20 bases spanning the gap. This CDR3 has 17 residues. Per the germline V gene, CDR1 is SGDLS and CDR2 is YYNGEE. CDR3 sequence reads: CASSENVSPGDNTEAFF. The CDR3 DNA sequence: TGTGCCAGCAGCGAAAACGTTTCGCCGGGGGATAACACTGAAGCTTTCTTT. The full variable domain, its missing parts supplied by reference TRBV9 and TRBJ1-1, is DSGVTQTPKHLITATGQRVTLRCSPRSGDLSVYWYQQSLDQGLQFLIQYYNGEERAKGNILERFSAQQFPDLHSELNLSSLELGDSALYFCASSENVSPGDNTEAFFGQGTRLTVV.

The chain has TRBV5-1 and TRBJ2-7; a weak D match, TRBD2 (5 bases). The CDR3 runs 15 residues. Trimming removed 0 bases from V and 2 bases from J, with 12 bases in between. Germline V lookup: CDR1 SGHRS, CDR2 YFSETQ. The DNA for the CDR3 is TGCGCCAGCAGCTTGGGGTCGGTCGGGGCCTACGAGCAGTACTTC. It translates to CASSLGSVGAYEQYF.

The chain is built from TRBV27 and TRBJ2-5; TRBD1 aligns across 10 bases. Germline lookup yields CDR1 MNHEY and CDR2 SMNVEV (reference sequence). The CDR3 has 16 amino acids. After removal of 0 bases from V and 2 bases from J, the junction contained 3 bases not matched to a gene. The CDR3 spells CASSLSGQGIQETQYF. CDR3 nucleotide sequence: TGTGCCAGCAGTTTATCGGGACAGGGGATACAAGAGACCCAGTACTTC.

The chain links TRBV2 to TRBJ2-7; TRBD2 aligns across 7 bases. This CDR3 is built from 15 residues. Germline values: CDR1 SNHLY, CDR2 FYNNEI. V trimming: 6 bases; J trimming: 6 bases; junction bases outside the gene matches: 14. The CDR3 is CASSAPGGGIGEQYF. The CDR3 DNA reads TGTGCCAGCAGCGCGCCGGGCGGGGGTATCGGCGAGCAGTACTTC.